This TCR beta chain is drawn from a study of T cells in Graves' hyperthyroidism and ophthalmopathy. The wider study: Peripheral blood specimens were obtained at initial diagnosis, prior to any treatment. General study findings and limits: Also found in blood were most expanded thyroid clonotypes above 0.001.

The sample holds a few counts of this clonotype. Its antigen is not identified. It was RNA transcripts that yielded the amplified TCR beta CDR3 regions. Researchers ran a first-round RT-PCR on the TCR CDR3 using the HTBI primer set. MiXCR was run by TCRdb on the multiplex PCR reads, yielding one entry per CDR3 protein. The profile shows some 560,000 distinct CDR3 sequences, around a sixth of them singletons. Germline V gives CDR1 LNHDA, CDR2 SQIVND (reference sequence). The CDR3 runs 14 residues. J lost 3 bases, V lost 6 bases, and 3 bases had no gene match. An absence of ophthalmopathy progression within 18 months meant stable Graves' hyperthyroidism. Disease duration under 2 months; hyperthyroidism patients were aged 18 to 65.

The material sequenced was blood. J is TRBJ1-5 and V is TRBV19; 9 bases map to TRBD1. The clonotype comes from a woman aged 25-40 years with Graves' hyperthyroidism. CDR3 nucleotides: TGTGCCAGTAGCGGGACAGGGATCAATCAGCCCCAGCATTTT. Translating gives CASSGTGINQPQHF.